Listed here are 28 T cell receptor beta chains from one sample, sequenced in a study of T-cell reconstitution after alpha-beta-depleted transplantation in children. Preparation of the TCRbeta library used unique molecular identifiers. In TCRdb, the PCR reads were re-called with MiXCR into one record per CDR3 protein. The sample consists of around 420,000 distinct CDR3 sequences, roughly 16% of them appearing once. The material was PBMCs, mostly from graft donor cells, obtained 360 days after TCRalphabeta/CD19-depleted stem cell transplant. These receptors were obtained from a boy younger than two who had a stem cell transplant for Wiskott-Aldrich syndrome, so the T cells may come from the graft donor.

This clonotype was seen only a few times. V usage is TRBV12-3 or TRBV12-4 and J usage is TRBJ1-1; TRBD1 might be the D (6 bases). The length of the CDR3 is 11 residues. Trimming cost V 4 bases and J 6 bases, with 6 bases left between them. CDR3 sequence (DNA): TGTGCCAGCAGTTGGGGGCCTGAAGCTTTCTTT. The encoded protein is CASSWGPEAFF.

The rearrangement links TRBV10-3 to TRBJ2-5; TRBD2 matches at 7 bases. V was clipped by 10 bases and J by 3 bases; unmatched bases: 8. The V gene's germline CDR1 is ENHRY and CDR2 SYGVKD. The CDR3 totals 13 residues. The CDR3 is CATRDYQEETQYF. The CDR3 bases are TGTGCCACCCGGGACTACCAGGAAGAGACCCAGTACTTC.

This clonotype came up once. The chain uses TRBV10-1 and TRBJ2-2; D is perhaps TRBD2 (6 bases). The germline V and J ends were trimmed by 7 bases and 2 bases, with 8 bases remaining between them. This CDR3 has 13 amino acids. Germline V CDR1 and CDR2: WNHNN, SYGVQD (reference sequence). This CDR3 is CASMRGNTGELFF. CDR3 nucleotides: TGCGCCAGCATGCGGGGAAACACCGGGGAGCTGTTTTTT.

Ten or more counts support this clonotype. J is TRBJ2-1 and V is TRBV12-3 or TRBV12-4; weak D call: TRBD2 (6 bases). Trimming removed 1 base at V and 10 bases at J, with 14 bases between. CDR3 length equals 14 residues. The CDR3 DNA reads TGTGCCAGCAGTTTAGTTAGGGGTAGCGGAGAGCAGTTCTTC. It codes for CASSLVRGSGEQFF.

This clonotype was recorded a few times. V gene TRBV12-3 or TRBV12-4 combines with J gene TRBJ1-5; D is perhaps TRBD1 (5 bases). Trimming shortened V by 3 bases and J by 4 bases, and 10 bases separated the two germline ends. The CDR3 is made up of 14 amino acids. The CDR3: CASSFETVNQPQHF. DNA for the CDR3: TGTGCCAGCAGTTTTGAGACAGTGAATCAGCCCCAGCATTTT.

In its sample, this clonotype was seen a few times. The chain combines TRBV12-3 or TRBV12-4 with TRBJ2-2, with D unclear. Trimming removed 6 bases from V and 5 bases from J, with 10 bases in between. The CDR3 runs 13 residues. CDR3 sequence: CASSLTPTGELFF. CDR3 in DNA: TGTGCCAGCAGCCTGACTCCGACCGGGGAGCTGTTTTTT.

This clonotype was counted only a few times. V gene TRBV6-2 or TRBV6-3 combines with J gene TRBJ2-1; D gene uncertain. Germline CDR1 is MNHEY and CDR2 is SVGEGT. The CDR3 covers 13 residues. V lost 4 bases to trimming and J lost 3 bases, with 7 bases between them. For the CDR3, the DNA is TGTGCCAGCAGTTGGGCTGACTACAATGAGCAGTTCTTC. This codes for CASSWADYNEQFF.

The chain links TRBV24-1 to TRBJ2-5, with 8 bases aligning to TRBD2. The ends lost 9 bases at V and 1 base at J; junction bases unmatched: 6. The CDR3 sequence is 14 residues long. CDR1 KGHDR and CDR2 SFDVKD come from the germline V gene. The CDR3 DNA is TGTGCCACCGGGACTAGAGGGATCCAAGAGACCCAGTACTTC. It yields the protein CATGTRGIQETQYF.

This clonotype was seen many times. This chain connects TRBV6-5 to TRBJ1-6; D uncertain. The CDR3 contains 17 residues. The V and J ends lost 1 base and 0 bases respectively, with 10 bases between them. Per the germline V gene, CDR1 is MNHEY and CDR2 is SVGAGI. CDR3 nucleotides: TGTGCCAGCAGTTACTTTGGGGTTAGCTCCTATAATTCACCCCTCCACTTT. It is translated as CASSYFGVSSYNSPLHF.

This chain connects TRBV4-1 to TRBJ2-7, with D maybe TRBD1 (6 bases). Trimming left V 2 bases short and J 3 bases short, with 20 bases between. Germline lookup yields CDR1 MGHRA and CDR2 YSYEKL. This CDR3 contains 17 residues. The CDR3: CASSQRILDRLFYEQYF. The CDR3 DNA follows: TGCGCCAGCAGCCAACGCATCCTGGACAGATTATTCTACGAGCAGTACTTC.

The CDR3 DNA sequence: TGTGCCAGCAGCCAAGATGGGGGGCGTCCTTACTCCTACGAGCAGTACTTC. Amino acid sequence: CASSQDGGRPYSYEQYF. The rearrangement links TRBV3-1 to TRBJ2-7; D is possibly TRBD1 or TRBD2 (6 bases each). The CDR3 is made up of 17 amino acids. V lost 0 bases, J lost 0 bases, and 15 bases lay in between. Germline V lookup: CDR1 LGHDT, CDR2 YNNKEL (reference sequence).

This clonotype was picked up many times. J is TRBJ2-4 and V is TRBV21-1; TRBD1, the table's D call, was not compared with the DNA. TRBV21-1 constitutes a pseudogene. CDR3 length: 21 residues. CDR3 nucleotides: TGTGCCAGCAGCAAAACGATGGGGACAGTTTCGATGTGGTTAGCCAAAAACATTCAGTACTTC. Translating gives CASSKTMGTVSMWLAKNIQYF.

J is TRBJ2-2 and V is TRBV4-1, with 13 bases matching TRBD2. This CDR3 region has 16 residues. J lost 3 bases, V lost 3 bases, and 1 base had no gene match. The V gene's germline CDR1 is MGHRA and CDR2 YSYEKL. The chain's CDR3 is CASSQGLAGYTGELFF. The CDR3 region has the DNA TGCGCCAGCAGCCAGGGACTAGCGGGGTACACCGGGGAGCTGTTTTTT.

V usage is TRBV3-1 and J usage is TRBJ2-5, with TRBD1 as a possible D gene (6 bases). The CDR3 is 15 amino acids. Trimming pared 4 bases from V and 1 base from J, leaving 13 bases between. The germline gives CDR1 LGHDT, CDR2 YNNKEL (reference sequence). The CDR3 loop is CASSLPVGAQETQYF. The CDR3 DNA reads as TGTGCCAGCAGCCTACCCGTGGGGGCCCAAGAGACCCAGTACTTC.

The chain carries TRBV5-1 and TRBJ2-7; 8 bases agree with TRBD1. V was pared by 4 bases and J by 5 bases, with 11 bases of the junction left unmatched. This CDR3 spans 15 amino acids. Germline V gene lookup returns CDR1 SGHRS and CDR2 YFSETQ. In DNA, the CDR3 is TGCGCCAGCAGCCTGGGGCAGGGGGCTTTCCACGAGCAGTACTTC. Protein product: CASSLGQGAFHEQYF.

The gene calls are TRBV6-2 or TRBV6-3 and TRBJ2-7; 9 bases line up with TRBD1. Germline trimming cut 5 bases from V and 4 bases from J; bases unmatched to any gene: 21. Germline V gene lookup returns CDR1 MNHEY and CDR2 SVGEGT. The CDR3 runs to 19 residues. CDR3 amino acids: CASSLLGTGKIPWFYEQYF. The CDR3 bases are TGTGCCAGCAGTCTTCTCGGGACAGGGAAGATTCCCTGGTTTTACGAGCAGTACTTC.

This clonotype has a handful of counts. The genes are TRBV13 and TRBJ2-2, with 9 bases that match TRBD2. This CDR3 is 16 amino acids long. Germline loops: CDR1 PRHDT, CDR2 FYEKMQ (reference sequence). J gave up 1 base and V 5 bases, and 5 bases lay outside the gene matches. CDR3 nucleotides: TGTGCCAGCAGCCGGCGACTAGCGGAGAACACCGGGGAGCTGTTTTTT. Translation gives CASSRRLAENTGELFF. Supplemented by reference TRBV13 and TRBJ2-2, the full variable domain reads AAGVIQSPRHLIKEKRETATLKCYPIPRHDTVYWYQQGPGQDPQFLISFYEKMQSDKGSIPDRFSAQQFSDYHSELNMSSLELGDSALYFCASSRRLAENTGELFFGEGSRLTVL.

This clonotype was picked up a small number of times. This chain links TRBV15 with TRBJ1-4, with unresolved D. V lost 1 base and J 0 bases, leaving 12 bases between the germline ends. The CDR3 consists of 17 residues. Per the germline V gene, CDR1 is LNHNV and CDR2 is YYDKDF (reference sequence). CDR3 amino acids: CATSRGLFPTTNEKLFF. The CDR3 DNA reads TGTGCCACCAGCAGAGGACTTTTCCCCACAACTAATGAAAAACTGTTTTTT.

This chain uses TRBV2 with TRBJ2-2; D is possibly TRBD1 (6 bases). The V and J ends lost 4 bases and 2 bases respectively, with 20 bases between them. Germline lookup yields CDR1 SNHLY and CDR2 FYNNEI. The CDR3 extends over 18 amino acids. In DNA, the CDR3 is TGTGCCAGCAGTGTTCTGGTCTTCGGACAGTCTAACACCGGGGAGCTGTTTTTT. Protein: CASSVLVFGQSNTGELFF.

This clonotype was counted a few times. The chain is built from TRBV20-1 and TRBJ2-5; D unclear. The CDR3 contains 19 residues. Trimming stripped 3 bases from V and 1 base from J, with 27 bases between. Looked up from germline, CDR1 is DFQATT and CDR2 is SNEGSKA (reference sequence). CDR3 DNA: TGCAGTGCTAGTGAAGAGTTATTGCGTTTAGTCAGATCCCAAGAGACCCAGTACTTC. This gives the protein CSASEELLRLVRSQETQYF.

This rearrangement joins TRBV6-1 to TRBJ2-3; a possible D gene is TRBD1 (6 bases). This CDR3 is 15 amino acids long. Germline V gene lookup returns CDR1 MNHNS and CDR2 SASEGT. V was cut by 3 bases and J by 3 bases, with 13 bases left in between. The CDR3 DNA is TGTGCCAGCAGTGATTCAGGGGATCGGACAGATACGCAGTATTTT. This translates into CASSDSGDRTDTQYF.

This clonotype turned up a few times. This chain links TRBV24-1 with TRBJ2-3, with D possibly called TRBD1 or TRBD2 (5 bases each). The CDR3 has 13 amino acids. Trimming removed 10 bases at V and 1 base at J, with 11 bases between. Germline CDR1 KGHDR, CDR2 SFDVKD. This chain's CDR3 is CATGGEGTDTQYF. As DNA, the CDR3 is TGTGCCACTGGGGGAGAAGGCACAGATACGCAGTATTTT.

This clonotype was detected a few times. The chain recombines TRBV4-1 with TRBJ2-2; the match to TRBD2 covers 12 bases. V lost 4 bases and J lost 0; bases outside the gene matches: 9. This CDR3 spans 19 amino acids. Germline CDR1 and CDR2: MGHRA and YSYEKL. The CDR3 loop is CASSLRTSGESTNTGELFF. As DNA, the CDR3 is TGCGCCAGCAGCCTTAGGACTAGCGGGGAGAGCACGAACACCGGGGAGCTGTTTTTT.

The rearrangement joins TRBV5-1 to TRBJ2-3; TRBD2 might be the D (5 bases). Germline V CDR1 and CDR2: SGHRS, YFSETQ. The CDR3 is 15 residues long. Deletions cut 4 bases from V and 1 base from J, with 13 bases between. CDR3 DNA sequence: TGCGCCAGCAGCCTCCGGACTCCCCGCACAGATACGCAGTATTTT. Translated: CASSLRTPRTDTQYF.

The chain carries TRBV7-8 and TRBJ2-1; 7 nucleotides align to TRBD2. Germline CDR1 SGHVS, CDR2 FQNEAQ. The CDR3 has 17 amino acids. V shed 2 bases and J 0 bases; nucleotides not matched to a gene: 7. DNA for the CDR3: TGTGCCAGCAGCTTAAAACGGTGGGAGGGCTCCTACAATGAGCAGTTCTTC. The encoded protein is CASSLKRWEGSYNEQFF.

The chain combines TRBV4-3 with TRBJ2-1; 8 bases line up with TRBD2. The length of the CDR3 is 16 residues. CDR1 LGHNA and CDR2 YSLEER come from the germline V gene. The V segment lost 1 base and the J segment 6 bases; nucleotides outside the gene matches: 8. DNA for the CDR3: TGCGCCAGCAGCCAAGGGGGACTAGTAAAAAGCAATGAGCAGTTCTTC. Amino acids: CASSQGGLVKSNEQFF.

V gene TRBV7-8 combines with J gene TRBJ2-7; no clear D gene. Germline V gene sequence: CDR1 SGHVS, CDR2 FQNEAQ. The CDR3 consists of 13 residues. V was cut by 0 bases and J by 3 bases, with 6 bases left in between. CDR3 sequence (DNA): TGTGCCAGCAGCTTAGCGAAAGACTACGAGCAGTACTTC. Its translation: CASSLAKDYEQYF.

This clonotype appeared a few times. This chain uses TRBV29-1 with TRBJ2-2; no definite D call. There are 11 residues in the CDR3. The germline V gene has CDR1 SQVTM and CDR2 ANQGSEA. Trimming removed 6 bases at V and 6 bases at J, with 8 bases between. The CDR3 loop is CSVSVAGELFF. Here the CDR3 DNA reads TGCAGCGTGTCGGTCGCCGGGGAGCTGTTTTTT.